These 20 T cell receptor beta chains share one sample of origin, sequenced in a study of cytomegalovirus exposure and HLA in healthy donors. The PCR had 60 Vbeta and 13 Jbeta primers. Generated by immunoSEQ multiplex PCR, the TCRdb table keeps only in-frame clones and is missing some. Among 150,000 to 180,000 clones, roughly 80% were seen once, and the ten largest hold 3% to 4%. Sequenced sample: PBMCs. Every receptor here comes from a woman in her thirties or forties in good health and CMV-seronegative.

This chain uses TRBV5-1 with TRBJ1-2; 7 nucleotides agree with TRBD1. This CDR3 is 17 amino acids long. J gave up 5 bases and V 0 bases, and 13 bases lay outside the gene matches. Germline assignment: CDR1 SGHRS and CDR2 YFSETQ. DNA of the CDR3: TGCGCCAGCAGCTTGGGTACCCGGACAGGCGCCCTTTATGGCTACACCTTC. It is translated as CASSLGTRTGALYGYTF.

This chain joins TRBV6-1 and TRBJ2-7; D is perhaps TRBD1 (5 bases). Trimming stripped 5 bases from V and 4 bases from J, with 15 bases between. The CDR3 runs 14 residues. The germline V gene encodes CDR1 MNHNS and CDR2 SASEGT. CDR3: CASSTQKGAYEQYF. CDR3 nucleotides: TGTGCCAGCAGTACCCAAAAAGGGGCATACGAGCAGTACTTC.

This rearrangement joins TRBV13 to TRBJ2-5; the match to TRBD2 covers 7 bases. Trimming cost V 4 bases and J 5 bases; bases outside gene matches: 13. Per the germline V gene, CDR1 is PRHDT and CDR2 is FYEKMQ (reference sequence). The CDR3 length is 16 residues. For the CDR3, the DNA is TGTGCCAGCAGCTGGCTTGGGGGGGAGGGTTTGGAGACCCAGTACTTC. Translating gives CASSWLGGEGLETQYF. The variable domain in full, with the rest retrieved from reference TRBV13 and TRBJ2-5, is AAGVIQSPRHLIKEKRETATLKCYPIPRHDTVYWYQQGPGQDPQFLISFYEKMQSDKGSIPDRFSAQQFSDYHSELNMSSLELGDSALYFCASSWLGGEGLETQYFGPGTRLLVL.

The J gene is TRBJ2-7, the V gene TRBV28; D possibly corresponds to TRBD1 (6 bases). The CDR3 sequence is 13 residues long. V lost 4 bases, J lost 2 bases, and 9 bases lay in between. CDR1 is MDHEN, CDR2 SYDVKM, per germline. The CDR3 region is CASSSGQTYEQYF. The CDR3 coding sequence is TGTGCCAGCAGTTCCGGACAGACCTACGAGCAGTACTTC. Together with reference TRBV28 and TRBJ2-7, the CDR3 gives the full variable domain: DVKVTQSSRYLVKRTGEKVFLECVQDMDHENMFWYRQDPGLGLRLIYFSYDVKMKEKGDIPEGYSVSREKKERFSLILESASTNQTSMYLCASSSGQTYEQYFGPGTRLTVT.

This rearrangement joins TRBV23-1 to TRBJ1-1; 9 bases map to TRBD1. TRBV23-1 is recorded as an ORF, its role being uncertain. With V trimmed by 6 bases and J by 0 bases, 14 bases remained unmatched. The CDR3 is 18 amino acids. The CDR3 sequence is CASSPDRGEGKMNTEAFF. CDR3 coding DNA: TGCGCCAGCAGCCCGGACAGGGGAGAGGGAAAAATGAACACTGAAGCTTTCTTT.

This chain uses TRBV5-6 with TRBJ2-1; 9 bases match TRBD2. The CDR3 length is 16 residues. J gave up 5 bases and V 0 bases, and 6 bases lay outside the gene matches. Looked up from germline, CDR1 is SGHDT and CDR2 is YYEEEE. The CDR3 loop is CASSLAASGVHNEQFF. The CDR3 DNA sequence: TGTGCCAGCAGCTTGGCGGCTAGCGGGGTTCACAATGAGCAGTTCTTC.

This rearrangement joins TRBV6-5 to TRBJ2-5, with 7 bases identical to TRBD2. V lost 5 bases to trimming and J lost 2 bases; unmatched junction nucleotides: 5. The V gene's germline CDR1 is MNHEY and CDR2 SVGAGI. The CDR3 totals 14 residues. The CDR3, as DNA: TGTGCCAGCAGTGTCCTAGCGGATCAAGAGACCCAGTACTTC. The encoded protein is CASSVLADQETQYF.

The chain employs TRBV28 and TRBJ1-2; 9 positions agree with TRBD1. J lost 8 bases, V lost 10 bases, and 11 bases had no gene match. This CDR3 has 13 amino acids. Germline V lookup: CDR1 MDHEN, CDR2 SYDVKM. DNA for the CDR3: TGTGCCACTTTGACAGGGGGAGTGAGGGGCTACACCTTC. Protein sequence: CATLTGGVRGYTF.

The V call is TRBV19, the J call TRBJ2-7, with D maybe TRBD2 (5 bases). The germline V and J ends were trimmed by 4 bases and 2 bases, with 12 bases remaining between them. Germline V gives CDR1 LNHDA, CDR2 SQIVND (reference sequence). The CDR3 is 14 amino acids. This CDR3 reads CASSTNAGPYEQYF. CDR3 bases: TGTGCCAGTAGTACCAACGCGGGCCCCTACGAGCAGTACTTC.

V gene TRBV20-1 combines with J gene TRBJ2-5; D is uncertain. Trimming removed 2 bases from V and 3 bases from J, with 4 bases in between. CDR3 size: 11 residues. The germline gives CDR1 DFQATT, CDR2 SNEGSKA (reference sequence). CDR3 sequence reads: CSARLEETQYF. The CDR3, as DNA: TGCAGTGCTAGACTCGAAGAGACCCAGTACTTC.

V usage is TRBV5-8 and J usage is TRBJ2-5; TRBD2 is a possible D gene (5 bases). Trimming took off 1 base at V and 1 base at J, with 14 bases between the two ends. From germline, CDR1 is SGHTS and CDR2 YDEGEE. The CDR3 length is 16 residues. The CDR3 DNA reads as TGTGCCAGCAGCTTGTGGACTGGATATTCCCAAGAGACCCAGTACTTC. Protein: CASSLWTGYSQETQYF.

The chain uses TRBV2 and TRBJ2-3, with D possibly TRBD1 on 6 matching bases. Trimming cost V 6 bases and J 3 bases, with 10 bases left between them. Germline CDR1 reads SNHLY; CDR2 reads FYNNEI. The length of the CDR3 is 13 residues. CDR3 DNA: TGTGCCAGCAGGGATACAGGGACAGATACGCAGTATTTT. Translated, it gives CASRDTGTDTQYF.

V and J are TRBV6-6 and TRBJ1-1; the D gene is possibly TRBD1 (5 bases). CDR3 size: 14 residues. V dropped 7 bases and J dropped 8 bases, with 20 bases sitting between them. Germline CDR1 reads MNHNY; CDR2 reads SVGAGI (reference sequence). CDR3 in DNA: TGTGCCAGCATGAAGGGGACGGGGGGGGACGAAGCTTTCTTT. Its translation: CASMKGTGGDEAFF.

The chain employs TRBV5-1 and TRBJ2-1, with TRBD1 identical over 9 bases. Germline V gives CDR1 SGHRS, CDR2 YFSETQ. The CDR3 sequence is 13 residues long. The V gene end was trimmed by 4 bases and the J gene end by 10 bases; junction bases not matched to a gene: 6. The CDR3 spells CASSPTGGGEQFF. The CDR3 DNA reads TGCGCCAGCAGCCCCACAGGGGGCGGCGAGCAGTTCTTC.

This chain uses TRBV7-9 with TRBJ2-7; TRBD2 might be the D (6 bases). Trimming took 11 bases from V and 4 from J, leaving 18 bases between them. CDR3 length: 13 amino acids. Looked up from germline, CDR1 is SEHNR and CDR2 is FQNEAQ (reference sequence). The CDR3 spells CAVRSGLHYEQYF. The CDR3 DNA sequence: TGTGCCGTAAGATCGGGACTTCATTACGAGCAGTACTTC. The entire variable domain, with the rest obtained from reference TRBV7-9 and TRBJ2-7, is as follows: DTGVSQNPRHKITKRGQNVTFRCDPISEHNRLYWYRQTLGQGPEFLTYFQNEAQLEKSRLLSDRFSAERPKGSFSTLEIQRTEQGDSAMYLCAVRSGLHYEQYFGPGTRLTVT.

This chain uses TRBV7-9 with TRBJ1-2; possible D gene TRBD1, 6 bases. Trimming stripped 5 bases from V and 3 bases from J, with 13 bases between. The germline gives CDR1 SEHNR, CDR2 FQNEAQ (reference sequence). The CDR3 sequence is 14 residues long. The CDR3: CASSPGEPYYGYTF. The CDR3 DNA follows: TGTGCCAGCAGCCCAGGGGAACCTTACTATGGCTACACCTTC.

The V and J genes are TRBV28 and TRBJ1-5; TRBD1 matches 7 bases. Trimming removed 5 bases from V and 6 bases from J; junction bases left unmatched: 7. CDR1 is MDHEN and CDR2 is SYDVKM in the germline V gene. This CDR3 contains 14 residues. The CDR3 sequence is CASSLRQGSQPQHF. In DNA, the CDR3 is TGTGCCAGCAGTCTTAGACAGGGAAGTCAGCCCCAGCATTTT.

This clone has only one observation. The V gene is TRBV29-1, the J gene TRBJ1-5; TRBD1 is a possible D gene (5 bases). Trimming cost V 6 bases and J 4 bases, with 13 bases left between them. Germline V gene sequence: CDR1 SQVTM, CDR2 ANQGSEA. The length of the CDR3 is 13 residues. In nucleotides, the CDR3 is TGCAGCGTAGTCCAGGGTTGGAATCAGCCCCAGCATTTT. As protein: CSVVQGWNQPQHF. Filled out from reference TRBV29-1 and TRBJ1-5, the complete variable domain reads SAVISQKPSRDICQRGTSLTIQCQVDSQVTMMFWYRQQPGQSLTLIATANQGSEATYESGFVIDKFPISRPNLTFSTLTVSNMSPEDSSIYLCSVVQGWNQPQHFGDGTRLSIL.

This clone was detected only once. This rearrangement joins TRBV5-6 to TRBJ2-7, with no clear D. V was shortened by 0 bases and J by 9 bases, with 16 bases between the two germline ends. The CDR3 covers 14 residues. In germline, CDR1 is SGHDT, CDR2 YYEEEE. Written as DNA, the CDR3 is TGTGCCAGCAGCTTGGGGCAGGCGTCCCGTCGGCAGTACTTC. Translation: CASSLGQASRRQYF.

The J gene is TRBJ1-2, the V gene TRBV28; D is unclear. Germline V gene sequence: CDR1 MDHEN, CDR2 SYDVKM. There are 13 residues in the CDR3. The V end was cut by 3 bases, the J end by 4 bases, with 9 bases between. DNA for the CDR3: TGTGCCAGCAGTTTCCGGGGTCTCTATGGCTACACCTTC. Amino acid sequence: CASSFRGLYGYTF.